What follows are 5 T cell receptor beta chains derived from one specimen sequenced in a study of shared clonotypes between healthy human individuals. The protocol was immunoSEQ multiplex PCR, while the TCRdb copy is restricted to in-frame clones and leaves out a portion. In the table there are some 1.4 million clones, roughly 97% of which are singletons. Sequenced: naive CD4+ T cells sorted from blood. As to subset: CD45RA+ positively selected. The receptors stem from a man in his thirties or forties in good health.

V usage is TRBV28 and J usage is TRBJ2-6; D might be TRBD1 (6 bases). V was shortened by 6 bases and J by 0 bases, with 21 bases between the two germline ends. The CDR3 is made up of 19 amino acids. Germline values: CDR1 MDHEN, CDR2 SYDVKM. CDR3 region: CASRGAVSPMSSGANVLTF. The DNA for the CDR3 is TGTGCCAGCAGGGGGGCGGTGAGCCCAATGAGCTCTGGGGCCAACGTCCTGACTTTC.

The V and J genes are TRBV15 and TRBJ2-1; D unclear. Trimming stripped 0 bases from V and 10 bases from J, with 16 bases between. The CDR3 sequence is 15 residues long. Germline CDR1 is LNHNV and CDR2 is YYDKDF (reference sequence). This chain's CDR3 is CATSRDISSPQEQFF. DNA for the CDR3: TGTGCCACCAGCAGAGATATTTCCAGCCCGCAAGAGCAGTTCTTC.

V gene TRBV18 combines with J gene TRBJ2-7; 10 positions agree with TRBD2. The V and J ends lost 2 bases and 0 bases, in that order; junction bases with no gene match: 4. The CDR3 consists of 16 residues. Germline assignment: CDR1 KGHSH and CDR2 LQKENI. CDR3 in amino acids: CASSPTASGSSYEQYF. CDR3 DNA sequence: TGTGCCAGCTCACCAACGGCTAGCGGGAGCTCCTACGAGCAGTACTTC.

This chain links TRBV5-5 with TRBJ2-1; 9 bases fit TRBD2. J was trimmed by 1 base and V by 4 bases; bases with no gene match: 9. CDR3 size: 17 residues. Per germline, CDR1 SGHKS and CDR2 YYEKEE (reference sequence). Here the CDR3 reads CASSPDQTSGSYNEQFF. CDR3 nucleotide sequence: TGTGCCAGCAGCCCCGACCAGACTAGCGGTTCCTACAATGAGCAGTTCTTC.

The V and J genes are TRBV30 and TRBJ1-4, with a weak D call TRBD1 (5 bases). CDR1 is GTSNPN and CDR2 is SVGIG in the germline V gene (reference sequence). The CDR3 has 16 amino acids. The V end was cut by 1 base, the J end by 0 bases, with 12 bases between. The CDR3 coding sequence is TGTGCCTGGAGTGGGCTTAGGGGTGCAACTAATGAAAAACTGTTTTTT. It codes for CAWSGLRGATNEKLFF.